These T cell receptor beta chains were read from a single sample in a study of blood T cell repertoires in COVID-19. Clones were read by immunoSEQ multiplex PCR, and TCRdb kept only the in-frame ones, dropping some. The sample has some 14,000 clones, under 80% seen once. The material sequenced was peripheral blood. These receptors originate from a woman over 75 with acute or convalescent COVID-19. The CDR3 runs from the conserved cysteine through the conserved F or W. The D gene is left open where the match is weak. Not all rows give a size; the values are once, few, many and, for expanded clones, a class.

D	V	size	J	CDR3	DNA
TRBD2	TRBV7-9	NA	TRBJ2-5	CASSSYAGVQETQYF	TGTGCCAGCAGCTCGTACGCGGGGGTCCAAGAGACCCAGTACTTC
TRBD2	TRBV18	NA	TRBJ2-1	CASSRLAGELNEQFF	TGTGCCAGCTCCCGACTAGCGGGGGAACTGAATGAGCAGTTCTTC
TRBD1	TRBV27	NA	TRBJ1-1	CASSARQGRTEAFF	TGTGCCAGCAGTGCGCGACAGGGTCGGACTGAAGCTTTCTTT
TRBD1	TRBV15	NA	TRBJ2-1	CATSRDSGTGGNEQFF	TGTGCCACCAGCAGAGATTCCGGGACAGGGGGCAATGAGCAGTTCTTC
TRBD1	TRBV4-1	medium-sized	TRBJ2-7	CASSPIRDRDEQYF	TGCGCCAGCAGCCCGATTAGGGACAGGGACGAGCAGTACTTC
TRBD2	TRBV7-2	NA	TRBJ2-1	CASSLSGGANEQFF	TGTGCCAGCAGCTTATCCGGGGGGGCAAATGAGCAGTTCTTC
NA	TRBV12-3/TRBV12-4	NA	TRBJ1-1	CASTGQSGTEAFF	TGTGCCAGCACTGGACAGTCAGGCACTGAAGCTTTCTTT
NA	TRBV29-1	once	TRBJ2-5	CSVGAATQETQYF	TGCAGCGTGGGGGCAGCTACCCAAGAGACCCAGTACTTC
TRBD1	TRBV5-1	NA	TRBJ1-1	CASSPRDSYTEAFF	TGCGCCAGCAGCCCCAGGGACAGTTACACTGAAGCTTTCTTT
TRBD2	TRBV5-1	few	TRBJ2-7	CASTPGGSYEQYF	TGCGCCAGCACCCCGGGGGGCTCCTACGAGCAGTACTTC
NA	TRBV4-3	few	TRBJ1-2	CASSQASYLSHYGYTF	TGCGCCAGCAGCCAAGCCTCCTATCTCTCCCATTATGGCTACACCTTC
NA	TRBV1	NA	TRBJ2-1	CTSSPGLADNEQFF	TGCACCAGCAGCCCGGGACTAGCGGACAATGAGCAGTTCTTC
NA	TRBV3-1/TRBV3-2	NA	TRBJ2-1	CASSQEDGGSPRNEQFF	TGTGCCAGCAGCCAAGAGGACGGGGGTTCCCCCCGGAATGAGCAGTTCTTC
TRBD2	TRBV6-5	NA	TRBJ2-7	CASESGAGGREQYF	TGTGCCAGCGAGTCCGGCGCGGGGGGGCGCGAGCAGTACTTC
TRBD2	TRBV19	NA	TRBJ2-5	CASSIRGGETQYF	TGTGCCAGTAGTATCCGGGGGGGAGAGACCCAGTACTTC
NA	TRBV5-5	NA	TRBJ1-5	CASSLDEARSNQPQHF	TGTGCCAGCAGCTTGGATGAGGCCCGTAGCAATCAGCCCCAGCATTTT
TRBD1	TRBV24-1	NA	TRBJ2-7	CATSEGGQGARTSSKQYF	TGTGCCACCAGTGAGGGGGGACAGGGGGCCCGGACTAGCTCCAAGCAGTACTTC
TRBD1	TRBV2	NA	TRBJ1-5	CASSVSDRGRFQPQHF	TGTGCCAGCAGCGTATCTGACAGGGGGCGCTTTCAGCCCCAGCATTTT
TRBD2	TRBV3-1/TRBV3-2	NA	TRBJ2-3	CASSQGSGGSDTQYF	TGTGCCAGCAGCCAAGGGAGCGGGGGAAGCGATACGCAGTATTTT
TRBD1	TRBV6-5	NA	TRBJ1-2	CAGTGGPGAIGYTF	TGTGCCGGAACAGGGGGTCCGGGGGCGATTGGCTACACCTTC
NA	TRBV7-8	NA	TRBJ1-1	CASSLGRGGQLTEAFF	TGTGCCAGCAGCTTAGGCCGAGGAGGTCAATTGACTGAAGCTTTCTTT
TRBD1	TRBV6-5	NA	TRBJ2-3	CASSYGRGQTDTQYF	TGTGCCAGCAGTTACGGCAGGGGGCAGACAGATACGCAGTATTTT
TRBD1	TRBV28	NA	TRBJ1-6	CASSSAPQGLGSPLHF	TGTGCCAGCAGTTCAGCTCCACAGGGGCTGGGTTCACCCCTCCACTTT
TRBD2	TRBV7-2	NA	TRBJ2-3	CASSDSGGTDTQYF	TGTGCCAGCAGCGATAGCGGGGGCACAGATACGCAGTATTTT
NA	TRBV30	few	TRBJ2-2	CAWNHYTGELFF	TGTGCCTGGAACCACTACACCGGGGAGCTGTTTTTT
NA	TRBV10-3	NA	TRBJ1-1	CAISVAENTEAFF	TGTGCCATCAGTGTCGCAGAGAACACTGAAGCTTTCTTT
NA	TRBV7-2	NA	TRBJ1-4	CASSLGGGNEKLFF	TGTGCCAGCAGCTTAGGAGGGGGTAATGAAAAACTGTTTTTT
NA	TRBV6-5	NA	TRBJ1-6	CASAGGYYNSPLHF	TGTGCCTCAGCGGGCGGGTATTATAATTCACCCCTCCACTTT
TRBD2	TRBV7-2	NA	TRBJ2-3	CASSGGTSGGNTQYF	TGTGCCAGCAGCGGAGGGACTAGCGGGGGTAATACGCAGTATTTT
TRBD2	TRBV4-3	NA	TRBJ2-2	CASSQGPSGVGELFF	TGCGCCAGCAGCCAAGGTCCTAGCGGGGTGGGGGAGCTGTTTTTT
TRBD2	TRBV13	NA	TRBJ2-6	CASSLRGEGSGANVLTF	TGTGCCAGCAGCTTGCGGGGGGAAGGCTCTGGGGCCAACGTCCTGACTTTC
NA	TRBV5-1	NA	TRBJ1-1	CASSLQGKDTEAFF	TGCGCCAGCAGCTTACAGGGCAAGGACACTGAAGCTTTCTTT
NA	TRBV6-5	NA	TRBJ2-1	CASSYSSLGGLNEQFF	TGTGCCAGCAGTTACTCGAGTTTGGGGGGGCTCAATGAGCAGTTCTTC